A single sample is the source of the 26 T cell receptor beta chains below, sequenced in a study of identical twins. MiXCR was run by TCRdb on the 5' RACE reads, yielding one entry per CDR3 protein. The repertoire holds 600,000 to 800,000 distinct CDR3 sequences, with around 20% as singletons. The data were also submitted as part of a second study, on T cells expressing NK-cell markers.

Specimen: PBMCs. The receptors were sampled from a woman aged 18 to 35 in good health.

This clonotype was counted a few times. The chain has TRBV9 and TRBJ2-3; D may be TRBD1 (5 bases). Per the germline V gene, CDR1 is SGDLS and CDR2 is YYNGEE. This CDR3 contains 14 residues. V shed 2 bases and J shed 6 bases, with 13 bases lying between them. The CDR3 DNA sequence: TGTGCCAGCAGCGTGGGGCCGGTTGTCGATACGCAGTATTTT. This translates into CASSVGPVVDTQYF. The variable domain in full, completed from reference TRBV9 and TRBJ2-3, reads DSGVTQTPKHLITATGQRVTLRCSPRSGDLSVYWYQQSLDQGLQFLIQYYNGEERAKGNILERFSAQQFPDLHSELNLSSLELGDSALYFCASSVGPVVDTQYFGPGTRLTVL.

This clonotype was seen repeatedly, ten times or more. The V call is TRBV5-1, the J call TRBJ2-1, with D tentatively TRBD1 (6 bases). The germline V gene encodes CDR1 SGHRS and CDR2 YFSETQ. The CDR3 extends over 13 amino acids. Trimming stripped 4 bases from V and 6 bases from J, with 11 bases between. The CDR3 reads CASSRTGFNEQFF. The CDR3 DNA is TGCGCCAGCAGCCGCACAGGGTTCAATGAGCAGTTCTTC.

This clonotype was observed a handful of times. V is TRBV20-1 and J is TRBJ1-1, with D unclear. The CDR3 covers 11 residues. V was pared by 5 bases and J by 4 bases, with 8 bases between. Germline-derived CDR1 and CDR2 are DFQATT and SNEGSKA (reference sequence). CDR3 DNA sequence: TGCAGTGCTGGCGGACCCACTGAAGCTTTCTTT. This encodes CSAGGPTEAFF.

At least ten counts were recorded for this clonotype. J is TRBJ1-1 and V is TRBV5-1, with D tentatively TRBD1 (6 bases). V lost 0 bases to trimming and J lost 6 bases, with 9 bases between them. Germline CDR1 SGHRS, CDR2 YFSETQ. The CDR3 sequence is 13 residues long. CDR3 in DNA: TGCGCCAGCAGCTTGGAGTACAGGGCTGAAGCTTTCTTT. Its translation is CASSLEYRAEAFF.

This clonotype occurred a few times. The J gene is TRBJ2-1, the V gene TRBV29-1, with TRBD1 as a possible D gene (6 bases). CDR1 is SQVTM and CDR2 is ANQGSEA in the germline V gene. V lost 5 bases, J lost 5 bases, and 10 bases lay in between. The CDR3 loop spans 12 amino acids. The CDR3 reads CSVFGQNNEQFF. In DNA form, the CDR3 reads TGCAGCGTTTTCGGACAGAACAATGAGCAGTTCTTC.

This clonotype was found a few times. The V and J genes are TRBV6-1 and TRBJ1-2; a weak D match, TRBD1 (5 bases). CDR3 length: 15 residues. Deletions cut 6 bases from V and 5 bases from J, with 19 bases between. Germline V gene sequence: CDR1 MNHNS, CDR2 SASEGT. Written as DNA, the CDR3 is TGTGCCAGCAGCCCCAGTGCAGGGAAGTTTTATGGCTACACCTTC. Translation gives CASSPSAGKFYGYTF.

Details on this clonotype: This may come from a read error, since a much larger clone is one base off. The chain has TRBV12-3 or TRBV12-4 and TRBJ2-7; tentative D call: TRBD1 (5 bases). Trimming stripped 6 bases from V and 2 bases from J, with 17 bases between. This CDR3 is 15 amino acids long. The chain's CDR3 is CASRSRVRTPYEQYF. The CDR3 region has the DNA TGTGCCAGCAGAAGCCGGGTCAGGACACCCTACGAGCAGTACTTC.

The CDR3 protein is CASSPFGLSTDTQYF. CDR3 nucleotides: TGCGCCAGCAGCCCCTTCGGCCTTAGCACAGATACGCAGTATTTT. The J gene is TRBJ2-3, the V gene TRBV5-1; D is undetermined. The ends were cut back, 4 bases at V and 0 bases at J, with 12 bases in the middle. Germline V gene data show CDR1 as SGHRS and CDR2 as YFSETQ. The CDR3 extends over 15 amino acids.

This clonotype was counted a few times. The gene calls are TRBV29-1 and TRBJ1-5; D remains ambiguous. V lost 4 bases and J 0 bases, leaving 13 bases between the germline ends. The CDR3 covers 15 residues. The germline gives CDR1 SQVTM, CDR2 ANQGSEA. CDR3 bases: TGCAGCGTTGCGTTTAGCAGGAATAGCAATCAGCCCCAGCATTTT. Its translation: CSVAFSRNSNQPQHF.

The V call is TRBV7-2, the J call TRBJ2-5; 7 bases line up with TRBD1. V was clipped by 4 bases and J by 2 bases; unmatched bases: 4. This CDR3 spans 14 amino acids. Looked up from germline, CDR1 is SGHTA and CDR2 is FQGNSA. The CDR3 nucleotides read TGTGCCAGCAGCTCCGCCAGGGGGCAAGAGACCCAGTACTTC. The encoded protein is CASSSARGQETQYF.

The chain links TRBV20-1 to TRBJ1-6; D might be TRBD1 (5 bases). The ends were cut back, 4 bases at V and 8 bases at J, with 9 bases in the middle. The CDR3 contains 12 residues. Per germline, CDR1 DFQATT and CDR2 SNEGSKA (reference sequence). CDR3 sequence (DNA): TGCAGTGCTAAGGGACCGGATTCACCCCTCCACTTT. Encoded protein: CSAKGPDSPLHF.

The chain combines TRBV7-6 with TRBJ2-7, with D unclear. Germline V CDR1 and CDR2: SGHVS, FNYEAQ. V was cut by 1 base and J by 0 bases, with 7 bases left in between. The CDR3 runs 14 residues. In nucleotides, the CDR3 is TGTGCCAGCAGCTTAGACGGAAACTCCTACGAGCAGTACTTC. It codes for CASSLDGNSYEQYF. The variable domain in full, with the rest retrieved from reference TRBV7-6 and TRBJ2-7, is GAGVSQSPRYKVTKRGQDVALRCDPISGHVSLYWYRQALGQGPEFLTYFNYEAQQDKSGLPNDRFSAERPEGSISTLTIQRTEQRDSAMYRCASSLDGNSYEQYFGPGTRLTVT.

Only a few counts were recorded for this clonotype. V gene TRBV6-5 combines with J gene TRBJ2-2, with D hard to call. V was cut by 1 base and J by 6 bases, with 6 bases left in between. Germline V CDR1 and CDR2: MNHEY, SVGAGI. The CDR3 has 13 amino acids. CDR3 DNA: TGTGCCAGCAGTTACTATTGGCCCGGGGAGCTGTTTTTT. Its protein is CASSYYWPGELFF.

V is TRBV6-2 or TRBV6-3 and J is TRBJ2-3; D remains ambiguous. The germline V gene has CDR1 MNHEY and CDR2 SVGEGT. This CDR3 is 15 amino acids long. V was clipped by 6 bases and J by 8 bases, with 21 bases between them. CDR3 bases: TGTGCCAGCAGCCCCTACTCCGGCTCCCTTGGTACGCAGTATTTT. Translated: CASSPYSGSLGTQYF.

There are a few counts of this clonotype. The V gene is TRBV6-4, the J gene TRBJ2-6, with D perhaps assigned TRBD1 or TRBD2 (5 bases each). V was trimmed by 5 bases and J by 0 bases, leaving 20 bases between them. The CDR3 totals 19 residues. Germline values: CDR1 MRHNA, CDR2 SNTAGT. In nucleotides, the CDR3 is TGTGCCAGCAGTACTACCGGGACCTTATGGGGCTCTGGGGCCAACGTCCTGACTTTC. Translating it yields CASSTTGTLWGSGANVLTF.

This clonotype was recorded many times. The chain joins TRBV6-6 to TRBJ1-1; perhaps TRBD1 as D (6 bases). Between the trimmed V and J ends, which lost 7 bases and 4 bases, there was a span of 13 bases. Germline CDR1 and CDR2: MNHNY and SVGAGI (reference sequence). CDR3 length equals 13 residues. The CDR3 bases are TGTGCCAGCACCTTCGGACAGATCACTGAAGCTTTCTTT. This encodes CASTFGQITEAFF.

This chain uses TRBV7-8 with TRBJ2-1; D unresolved. Germline CDR1 SGHVS, CDR2 FQNEAQ. The V end lost 6 bases, the J end lost 4 bases, and 22 bases lay between the germline ends. The CDR3 is made up of 17 amino acids. The chain's CDR3 is CASRIAAGRRTYNEQFF. The CDR3 nucleotides are TGTGCCAGCAGGATCGCCGCCGGCCGGCGGACGTACAATGAGCAGTTCTTC.

The rearrangement joins TRBV12-5 to TRBJ1-1; tentatively, D is TRBD1 (6 bases). CDR3 length: 14 residues. Trimming stripped 7 bases from V and 2 bases from J, with 14 bases between. Per the germline V gene, CDR1 is LGHNT and CDR2 is FRNRAP. The CDR3 bases are TGTGCTAGTGCCCTCAGGGACATAAACACTGAAGCTTTCTTT. Protein: CASALRDINTEAFF.

This chain links TRBV7-8 with TRBJ2-4; 8 bases are shared with TRBD2. Germline lookup yields CDR1 SGHVS and CDR2 FQNEAQ. Trimming removed 8 bases from V and 0 bases from J; junction bases left unmatched: 15. This CDR3 spans 18 amino acids. The CDR3 sequence is CASQTGHREGIAKNIQYF. The CDR3, as DNA: TGTGCCAGCCAAACGGGGCACCGGGAGGGGATAGCCAAAAACATTCAGTACTTC.

J is TRBJ2-7 and V is TRBV7-8, with D maybe TRBD2 (6 bases). Trimming removed 6 bases from V and 7 bases from J, with 19 bases in between. Germline V gene sequence: CDR1 SGHVS, CDR2 FQNEAQ. The CDR3 has 14 amino acids. The CDR3, as DNA: TGTGCCAGCAGACCGAGCGGCAGGGCGGGGGAGCAGTACTTC. This gives the protein CASRPSGRAGEQYF.

This clonotype has at least ten counts. The chain joins TRBV20-1 to TRBJ1-2; 8 bases fit TRBD1. J lost 5 bases, V lost 2 bases, and 1 base had no gene match. This CDR3 spans 12 amino acids. Germline V gene sequence: CDR1 DFQATT, CDR2 SNEGSKA (reference sequence). CDR3 sequence (DNA): TGCAGTGCTAGACGGACAGGGTATGGCTACACCTTC. As protein: CSARRTGYGYTF.

The J gene is TRBJ2-1, the V gene TRBV29-1; TRBD1 agrees at 7 bases. The CDR3 consists of 13 residues. V gave up 4 bases and J gave up 6 bases; unmatched junction bases: 6. CDR1 is SQVTM, CDR2 ANQGSEA, per germline. The CDR3 is CSVGSTGSNEQFF. DNA of the CDR3: TGCAGCGTTGGATCGACAGGGTCCAATGAGCAGTTCTTC.

The CDR3 is CASSHLKTEAFF. For the CDR3, the DNA is TGTGCCAGCAGCCACCTAAAAACCGAAGCTTTCTTT. The chain is built from TRBV3-1 and TRBJ1-1; D remains unclear. Trimming pared 3 bases from V and 8 bases from J, leaving 10 bases between. Germline loops: CDR1 LGHDT, CDR2 YNNKEL (reference sequence). CDR3 length: 12 residues.

In its sample, this clonotype was seen a few times. The V call is TRBV20-1, the J call TRBJ2-7, with D possibly called TRBD1 or TRBD2 (5 bases each). Trimming pared 4 bases from V and 9 bases from J, leaving 13 bases between. This CDR3 is 11 amino acids long. Germline V gene lookup returns CDR1 DFQATT and CDR2 SNEGSKA (reference sequence). CDR3 DNA: TGCAGTGCTAAAGGACGGGGACGGCAGTACTTC. Translating gives CSAKGRGRQYF.

This chain joins TRBV7-9 and TRBJ1-1; D ambiguous. The germline V gene encodes CDR1 SEHNR and CDR2 FQNEAQ (reference sequence). The CDR3 runs to 13 residues. Trimming removed 5 bases at V and 5 bases at J, with 12 bases between. CDR3 nucleotides: TGTGCCAGCAGCCCCTCGGCAGGTACTGAAGCTTTCTTT. It specifies CASSPSAGTEAFF.

V is TRBV20-1 and J is TRBJ2-3, with TRBD2 matching 8 bases. CDR3 length: 14 amino acids. Trimming took 7 bases from V and 6 from J; bases not matched to a gene: 12. Germline CDR1 reads DFQATT; CDR2 reads SNEGSKA (reference sequence). CDR3 sequence reads: CSGSGTSGGDTQYF. In nucleotides, the CDR3 is TGCAGTGGCTCCGGGACATCGGGGGGGGATACGCAGTATTTT.